These 31 T cell receptor beta chains came from one sample sequenced in a study of vaccination and CD4 T cells after COVID-19. These receptors are not linked to any known antigen. The Oncomine TCR Beta short-read assay sequenced DNA from cultured CD4+ T cells. TCRdb analysed the PCR reads with MiXCR anew, one entry per CDR3 protein. The sample carries about 19,000 distinct CDR3 sequences, 30% to 40% recorded once. Treatment specified: roughly 11-day PBMC culture with coronavirus spike peptide pools or control peptides (ViraFEST assay). What was sequenced was cultured CD4+ T cells from blood. The receptors derive from a human donor with COVID-19.

This clonotype was seen more than once but under ten times. The genes are TRBV6-4 and TRBJ1-5; D is uncertain. Trimming pared 2 bases from V and 2 bases from J, leaving 4 bases between. The CDR3 covers 13 residues. The germline gives CDR1 MRHNA, CDR2 SNTAGT. Written as DNA, the CDR3 is TGTGCCAGCAGTGACAGGGGCAATCAGCCCCAGCATTTT. Translating it yields CASSDRGNQPQHF.

This chain links TRBV20-1 with TRBJ1-1; unclear D gene. The V gene's germline CDR1 is DFQATT and CDR2 SNEGSKA (reference sequence). The ends were cut back, 5 bases at V and 2 bases at J, with 9 bases in the middle. CDR3 length: 12 amino acids. The CDR3 sequence: CSASTPNTEAFF. The CDR3 DNA reads TGCAGTGCTTCGACCCCAAACACTGAAGCTTTCTTT.

The chain carries TRBV10-3 and TRBJ2-1, with D possibly TRBD2 on 5 matching bases. The CDR3 is 13 residues long. With 6 bases removed from V and 5 bases from J, the gap between germline ends came to 11 bases. Germline values: CDR1 ENHRY, CDR2 SYGVKD. The DNA of the CDR3 is TGTGCCATCAGGACCGGGGTAAACAATGAGCAGTTCTTC. Its protein is CAIRTGVNNEQFF.

This clonotype was detected only a few times. The chain joins TRBV11-1 to TRBJ2-2, with D maybe TRBD1 (6 bases). The CDR3 is 15 residues long. V was clipped by 5 bases and J by 5 bases, with 15 bases between them. Germline lookup yields CDR1 SGHAT and CDR2 FQDESV (reference sequence). Here the CDR3 reads CASSHRERPTGELFF. DNA of the CDR3: TGTGCCAGCAGCCACAGGGAGCGCCCGACCGGGGAGCTGTTTTTT.

This chain joins TRBV7-2 and TRBJ2-1; 8 bases line up with TRBD2. With V trimmed by 2 bases and J by 10 bases, 4 bases remained unmatched. From germline, CDR1 is SGHTA and CDR2 FQGNSA. CDR3 size: 13 residues. The CDR3 DNA is TGTGCCAGCAGCTTATCTCGGGGGGGGGAGCAGTTCTTC. Protein: CASSLSRGGEQFF.

In its sample, this clonotype is medium-sized (0.01 to 0.1%). The chain links TRBV6-5 to TRBJ1-1; 9 bases map to TRBD1. This CDR3 has 15 amino acids. Germline CDR1 and CDR2: MNHEY and SVGAGI. Losses at the gene ends were 0 bases for V and 7 bases for J; bases not matched to a gene: 6. This CDR3 reads CASSYSGTGLFEAFF. The CDR3 coding sequence is TGTGCCAGCAGTTACTCTGGGACAGGGTTGTTTGAAGCTTTCTTT.

A few counts support this clonotype. The gene calls are TRBV5-8 and TRBJ2-2, with TRBD2 matching over 9 bases. Germline V lookup: CDR1 SGHTS, CDR2 YDEGEE. The V segment lost 0 bases and the J segment 0 bases; nucleotides outside the gene matches: 9. The CDR3 is 19 residues long. CDR3 sequence: CASSLVGVGGGANTGELFF. CDR3 DNA sequence: TGTGCCAGCAGCTTGGTTGGAGTTGGCGGGGGGGCGAACACCGGGGAGCTGTTTTTT.

The chain links TRBV12-3 or TRBV12-4 to TRBJ1-1, with D perhaps matching TRBD1 (5 bases). V was clipped by 5 bases and J by 4 bases, with 14 bases between them. CDR3 size: 14 residues. The CDR3 nucleotides are TGTGCCAGCAGTCCCGGACACGGAAGCACTGAAGCTTTCTTT. Its translation is CASSPGHGSTEAFF.

The chain links TRBV25-1 to TRBJ2-7; D gene unclear. The germline V and J ends were trimmed by 2 bases and 3 bases, with 5 bases remaining between them. CDR1 is MGHDK and CDR2 is SYGVNS in the germline V gene. The CDR3 has 12 residues. Here the CDR3 reads CASSEIGYEQYF. The CDR3 nucleotides are TGTGCCAGCAGTGAAATCGGCTACGAGCAGTACTTC.

A few counts support this clonotype. CDR3 bases: TGTGCCTGGAGCGTAAACGGAGATCAGCCCCAGCATTTT. Encoded protein: CAWSVNGDQPQHF. V gene TRBV30 combines with J gene TRBJ1-5; D is ambiguous. Deletions cut 3 bases from V and 5 bases from J, with 11 bases between. Germline CDR1 reads GTSNPN; CDR2 reads SVGIG (reference sequence). The CDR3 extends over 13 amino acids.

V is TRBV10-3 and J is TRBJ1-4; 9 bases match TRBD1. The CDR3 spans 14 residues. Trimming took 6 bases from V and 5 from J; bases not matched to a gene: 4. Germline V CDR1 and CDR2: ENHRY, SYGVKD. DNA of the CDR3: TGTGCCATCAGAGCCGGGACAGGGAATGAAAAACTGTTTTTT. Its protein is CAIRAGTGNEKLFF.

This clonotype was seen only a few times. The J gene is TRBJ1-2, the V gene TRBV6-4, with 12 bases lining up with TRBD1. There are 15 residues in the CDR3. J gave up 7 bases and V 4 bases, and 7 bases lay outside the gene matches. The germline CDR1 and CDR2 sequences are MRHNA and SNTAGT. The CDR3 spells CASSGGTGGAGGYTF. CDR3 nucleotides: TGTGCCAGCAGTGGTGGGACAGGGGGCGCCGGTGGCTACACCTTC.

V gene TRBV20-1 combines with J gene TRBJ1-1, with TRBD1 matching 10 bases. V shed 3 bases and J 4 bases; nucleotides not matched to a gene: 5. The CDR3 loop spans 14 amino acids. The germline V gene has CDR1 DFQATT and CDR2 SNEGSKA (reference sequence). As DNA, the CDR3 is TGCAGTGCTAGCAGACAGGGGGCGGGCACTGAAGCTTTCTTT. Protein product: CSASRQGAGTEAFF.

A few counts support this clonotype. The chain combines TRBV2 with TRBJ2-1; perhaps TRBD2 as D (5 bases). Germline assignment: CDR1 SNHLY and CDR2 FYNNEI. Trimming pared 9 bases from V and 5 bases from J, leaving 14 bases between. The CDR3 consists of 13 residues. This CDR3 is CASEKDFHNEQFF. The CDR3, as DNA: TGTGCCAGTGAAAAGGACTTTCACAATGAGCAGTTCTTC.

The chain uses TRBV27 and TRBJ2-1, with TRBD1 identical over 7 bases. This CDR3 spans 14 amino acids. The germline CDR1 and CDR2 sequences are MNHEY and SMNVEV (reference sequence). Unmatched junction bases numbered 9, after V lost 3 bases and J lost 10 bases. CDR3 region: CASSFDERGPEQFF. The CDR3 DNA reads TGTGCCAGCAGTTTTGACGAGAGGGGGCCCGAGCAGTTCTTC.

This chain uses TRBV19 with TRBJ1-5, with D tentatively TRBD1 (5 bases). Germline CDR1 LNHDA, CDR2 SQIVND (reference sequence). Trimming removed 3 bases at V and 4 bases at J, with 13 bases between. There are 15 residues in the CDR3. CDR3 sequence reads: CASSIDPRGNQPQHF. The CDR3 nucleotides are TGTGCCAGTAGTATCGATCCCCGGGGGAATCAGCCCCAGCATTTT.

This clonotype was observed a handful of times. The V gene is TRBV20-1, the J gene TRBJ2-1; 8 bases are a match to TRBD2. The CDR3 length is 17 residues. The ends lost 8 bases at V and 0 bases at J; junction bases unmatched: 15. The germline gives CDR1 DFQATT, CDR2 SNEGSKA (reference sequence). CDR3 nucleotide sequence: TGCAGTTCCAACCACCCCTGGGCGGGGGGCTCCTACAATGAGCAGTTCTTC. Translated: CSSNHPWAGGSYNEQFF.

CDR3 DNA sequence: TGCGCCAGCAGCTCCACCAACACAGAACATGAAGCTTTCTTT. Amino acid sequence: CASSSTNTEHEAFF. The chain employs TRBV5-1 and TRBJ1-1; D is unresolved. The V gene's germline CDR1 is SGHRS and CDR2 YFSETQ. V lost 3 bases and J 7 bases, leaving 16 bases between the germline ends. This CDR3 comprises 14 residues.

This clonotype has just a few counts. The chain recombines TRBV7-2 with TRBJ1-5; a possible D gene is TRBD1 (6 bases). Trimming removed 3 bases from V and 7 bases from J, with 13 bases in between. This CDR3 region has 14 residues. In germline, CDR1 is SGHTA, CDR2 FQGNSA. The CDR3 loop reads CASSFSGVGQPQHF. DNA for the CDR3: TGTGCCAGCAGCTTTTCAGGGGTGGGACAGCCCCAGCATTTT. Complete variable domain (other parts from reference TRBV7-2 and TRBJ1-5): GAGVSQSPSNKVTEKGKDVELRCDPISGHTALYWYRQSLGQGLEFLIYFQGNSAPDKSGLPSDRFSAERTGGSVSTLTIQRTQQEDSAVYLCASSFSGVGQPQHFGDGTRLSIL.

V and J are TRBV27 and TRBJ2-2; 9 nucleotides align to TRBD1. The CDR3 contains 15 residues. Per the germline V gene, CDR1 is MNHEY and CDR2 is SMNVEV (reference sequence). Trimming at V came to 5 bases and at J to 6 bases, leaving 7 bases not matched to a gene. As DNA, the CDR3 is TGTGCCAGCAGTCCGGGACAGGGAGGGTCCGGGGAGCTGTTTTTT. Encoded protein: CASSPGQGGSGELFF.

The gene calls are TRBV11-3 and TRBJ2-5; TRBD2 aligns across 8 bases. The length of the CDR3 is 17 residues. Germline CDR1 is SGHNT and CDR2 is YENEEA. The ends lost 5 bases at V and 6 bases at J; junction bases unmatched: 17. The CDR3 reads CASSPLGLAGSQKTQYF. CDR3 bases: TGTGCCAGCAGCCCCCTCGGACTAGCAGGGTCGCAGAAGACCCAGTACTTC.

This clonotype was picked up a small number of times. V gene TRBV27 combines with J gene TRBJ1-6, with 7 nucleotides matching TRBD1. After removal of 1 base from V and 9 bases from J, the junction contained 9 bases not matched to a gene. This CDR3 comprises 16 residues. The V gene's germline CDR1 is MNHEY and CDR2 SMNVEV (reference sequence). The CDR3 spells CASSLLSGGGGSPLHF. CDR3 coding DNA: TGTGCCAGCAGTTTATTATCGGGAGGGGGCGGTTCACCCCTCCACTTT.

This clonotype is a singleton in its sample. The chain is built from TRBV5-1 and TRBJ1-6; a weak D match, TRBD1 (5 bases). V was trimmed by 4 bases and J by 7 bases, leaving 18 bases between them. The CDR3 consists of 16 residues. CDR1 and CDR2 (germline): SGHRS, YFSETQ. This CDR3 is CASSTAGTASNSPLHF. The CDR3 DNA sequence: TGCGCCAGCAGCACGGCCGGGACGGCGTCCAATTCACCCCTCCACTTT.

The rearrangement joins TRBV5-4 to TRBJ2-5; a weak D match, TRBD2 (7 bases). Germline CDR1 reads SGHNT; CDR2 reads YYREEE (reference sequence). The CDR3 runs 15 residues. Trimming took off 0 bases at V and 5 bases at J, with 14 bases between the two ends. The DNA of the CDR3 is TGTGCCAGCAGCTTGGCCAACGGGGGGCTGGAGACCCAGTACTTC. Protein sequence: CASSLANGGLETQYF.

The chain combines TRBV27 with TRBJ2-1; 10 nucleotides align to TRBD1. The CDR3 is made up of 15 amino acids. The junction had 11 bases not matched to a gene; V was cut back by 6 bases and J by 9 bases. The V gene's germline CDR1 is MNHEY and CDR2 SMNVEV (reference sequence). CDR3 loop: CASSATGQGFREQFF. The DNA for the CDR3 is TGTGCCAGCAGCGCCACGGGACAGGGGTTTCGTGAGCAGTTCTTC.

This chain joins TRBV11-2 and TRBJ1-2; 7 bases are a match to TRBD1. V dropped 5 bases and J dropped 5; count of bases not matched to a gene: 14. CDR3 length: 16 residues. Germline values: CDR1 SGHAT, CDR2 FQNNGV. CDR3 region: CASSPTVQGTSYGYTF. The CDR3, as DNA: TGTGCCAGCAGCCCAACGGTACAGGGGACCTCTTATGGCTACACCTTC.

The V gene is TRBV6-2 or TRBV6-3, the J gene TRBJ1-5; D possibly corresponds to TRBD1 (6 bases). Trimming took 6 bases from V and 0 from J, leaving 15 bases between them. The CDR3 contains 16 residues. The germline gives CDR1 MNHEY, CDR2 SVGEGT. The CDR3 sequence is CASRPDRTLSNQPQHF. The CDR3 DNA sequence: TGTGCCAGCAGACCCGACAGGACTCTTAGCAATCAGCCCCAGCATTTT.

This clonotype was seen a handful of times. An end of the junction does not agree with germline; a read error may underlie this. CDR3 protein: CASSLAAASTDTQYF. CDR3 nucleotide sequence: TGTGCCAGCAGCCTAGCGGCAGCTAGCACAGATACGCAGTATTTT. The rearrangement joins TRBV11-1 to TRBJ2-3, with TRBD2 matching over 7 bases. The germline V gene has CDR1 SGHAT and CDR2 FQDESV (reference sequence). The CDR3 loop spans 15 amino acids.

This clonotype was seen just once. J is TRBJ1-1 and V is TRBV5-4, with no clear D. Trimming shortened V by 2 bases and J by 3 bases, and 14 bases separated the two germline ends. CDR3 size: 15 residues. From germline, CDR1 is SGHNT and CDR2 YYREEE (reference sequence). Here the CDR3 DNA reads TGTGCCAGCAGCTTCGACCTGATTTTGGACACTGAAGCTTTCTTT. This translates into CASSFDLILDTEAFF. Together with reference TRBV5-4 and TRBJ1-1, the CDR3 gives the full variable domain: ETGVTQSPTHLIKTRGQQVTLRCSSQSGHNTVSWYQQALGQGPQFIFQYYREEENGRGNFPPRFSGLQFPNYSSELNVNALELDDSALYLCASSFDLILDTEAFFGQGTRLTVV.

The chain combines TRBV28 with TRBJ2-7; perhaps TRBD1 as D (6 bases). The CDR3 contains 13 residues. CDR1 and CDR2 from the germline V gene are MDHEN and SYDVKM. V lost 6 bases to trimming and J lost 2 bases, with 11 bases between them. The CDR3 bases are TGTGCCAGCAGAATTACAGGGCCCTACGAGCAGTACTTC. Translating it yields CASRITGPYEQYF.

This clonotype was seen more than once but under ten times. The CDR3 reads CASSFDRGNTEAFF. CDR3 in DNA: TGTGCCAGCAGTTTCGACAGGGGGAACACTGAAGCTTTCTTT. V gene TRBV27 combines with J gene TRBJ1-1; 8 bases are a match to TRBD1. V was pared by 3 bases and J by 1 base, with 1 base of the junction left unmatched. Germline V gene lookup returns CDR1 MNHEY and CDR2 SMNVEV (reference sequence). The CDR3 is made up of 14 amino acids.